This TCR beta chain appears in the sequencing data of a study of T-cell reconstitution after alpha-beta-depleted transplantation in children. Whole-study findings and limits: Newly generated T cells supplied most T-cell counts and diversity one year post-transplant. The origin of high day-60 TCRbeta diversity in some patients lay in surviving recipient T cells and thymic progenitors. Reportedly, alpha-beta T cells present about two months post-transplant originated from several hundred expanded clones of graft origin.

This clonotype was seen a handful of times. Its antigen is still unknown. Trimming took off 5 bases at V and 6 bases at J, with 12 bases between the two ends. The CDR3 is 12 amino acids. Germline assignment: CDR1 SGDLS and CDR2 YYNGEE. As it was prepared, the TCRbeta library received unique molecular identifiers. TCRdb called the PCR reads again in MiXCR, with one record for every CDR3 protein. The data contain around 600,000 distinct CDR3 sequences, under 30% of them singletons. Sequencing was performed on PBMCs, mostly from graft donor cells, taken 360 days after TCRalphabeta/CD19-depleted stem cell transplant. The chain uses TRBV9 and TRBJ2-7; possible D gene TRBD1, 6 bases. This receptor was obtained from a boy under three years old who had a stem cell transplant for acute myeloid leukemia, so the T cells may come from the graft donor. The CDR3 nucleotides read TGTGCCAGCAGTCCTCAGGGGTTCGAGCAGTACTTC. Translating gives CASSPQGFEQYF.